These T cell receptor beta chains were read from a single sample in a study of PD-1 blockade in classical Hodgkin lymphoma. Measured with immunoSEQ multiplex PCR; TCRdb has only the in-frame clones, and not every one. The data hold tens of thousands of clones, with roughly nine tenths observed a single time. Source: peripheral blood mononuclear cells (PBMCs), taken before the second cycle of nivolumab. The origin of the receptors is a human donor with classical Hodgkin lymphoma. Each CDR3 is given with its conserved first and last residue. Each record gives: V gene, J gene, CDR3 protein.

v_gene: TRBV4-1
j_gene: TRBJ1-3
CDR3aa: CASSLVATGTSLGNTIYF

v_gene: TRBV4-1
j_gene: TRBJ2-3
CDR3aa: CASSQVRRASSTDTQYF

v_gene: TRBV14
j_gene: TRBJ1-6
CDR3aa: CASSQGLHREGEPLHF

v_gene: TRBV5-1
j_gene: TRBJ2-7
CDR3aa: CASSLAGSYEQYF

v_gene: TRBV7-6
j_gene: TRBJ2-5
CDR3aa: CASSFQTGQETQYF

v_gene: TRBV15
j_gene: TRBJ2-1
CDR3aa: CATSRTSGSSYNEQFF

v_gene: TRBV19
j_gene: TRBJ2-1
CDR3aa: CASSIWGGVHEQFF

v_gene: TRBV11-2
j_gene: TRBJ1-1
CDR3aa: CASSQGRSMNTEAFF

v_gene: TRBV7-6
j_gene: TRBJ2-5
CDR3aa: CASSPRTVESYQETQYF

v_gene: TRBV9
j_gene: TRBJ1-5
CDR3aa: CASSVEGDPNQPQHF